A single sample is the source of the 14 T cell receptor beta chains below, sequenced in a study of OX40 agonist ivuxolimab in advanced cancers. Repertoires were generated with immunoSEQ multiplex PCR, while TCRdb's copy carries only in-frame clones and drops some. This table holds approximately 90,000 clones, 70% to 90% found once. Sequencing used CD4+ or CD8+ T cells sorted from blood, obtained in a trial of the OX40 agonist ivuxolimab. All receptors come from an adult with an advanced solid tumor such as melanoma, head and neck, liver or kidney cancer.

This clone was observed once. The CDR3 nucleotides read TGTGCCAGCAGCTTAGACAGGGGTGGTGAAGCTTTCTTT. Its protein is CASSLDRGGEAFF. V gene TRBV11-2 combines with J gene TRBJ1-1; possibly TRBD1 for D (6 bases). The V gene lost 0 bases and the J gene lost 7 bases, with 9 bases spanning the gap. Germline-derived CDR1 and CDR2 are SGHAT and FQNNGV. This CDR3 comprises 13 residues.

CDR3 residues: CASSVIRGVGEAFF. In DNA, the CDR3 is TGTGCCAGCAGTGTAATCAGGGGAGTAGGTGAAGCTTTCTTT. The V gene is TRBV6-1, the J gene TRBJ1-1; possible D gene TRBD1, 6 bases. Between the trimmed V and J ends, which lost 4 bases and 7 bases, there was a span of 16 bases. Germline V lookup: CDR1 MNHNS, CDR2 SASEGT. CDR3 size: 14 residues.

The chain employs TRBV15 and TRBJ2-7; TRBD1 matches at 7 bases. V lost 1 base and J lost 7; bases outside the gene matches: 13. Germline V CDR1 and CDR2: LNHNV, YYDKDF (reference sequence). The CDR3 is made up of 16 amino acids. CDR3 sequence reads: CATSRGTGTAPREQYF. CDR3 DNA: TGTGCCACCAGCAGAGGCACCGGGACAGCCCCGAGGGAGCAGTACTTC.

The rearrangement joins TRBV7-2 to TRBJ2-1; the D gene is possibly TRBD1 (7 bases). Germline values: CDR1 SGHTA, CDR2 FQGNSA. The CDR3 has 15 amino acids. V lost 5 bases to trimming and J lost 9 bases, with 20 bases between them. Here the CDR3 reads CASSPGAGGKGEQFF. The CDR3, as DNA: TGTGCCAGCAGCCCCGGGGCAGGGGGGAAAGGTGAGCAGTTCTTC.

This chain uses TRBV2 with TRBJ1-3, with 7 bases fitting TRBD1. Trimming took 4 bases from V and 5 from J; bases not matched to a gene: 5. The CDR3 has 14 residues. The germline gives CDR1 SNHLY, CDR2 FYNNEI. The CDR3 here is CASSGDRVRNTIYF. CDR3 in DNA: TGTGCCAGCAGTGGCGACAGGGTTCGAAACACCATATATTTT.

The gene calls are TRBV5-4 and TRBJ1-4; unclear D gene. Trimming removed 0 bases from V and 11 bases from J, with 14 bases in between. The CDR3 runs 14 residues. Germline V gene lookup returns CDR1 SGHNT and CDR2 YYREEE (reference sequence). Here the CDR3 DNA reads TGTGCCAGCAGCTTGGGGCAGGACTGGGAGAAACTGTTTTTT. Translated, it gives CASSLGQDWEKLFF. The full variable domain, completed using reference TRBV5-4 and TRBJ1-4, is ETGVTQSPTHLIKTRGQQVTLRCSSQSGHNTVSWYQQALGQGPQFIFQYYREEENGRGNFPPRFSGLQFPNYSSELNVNALELDDSALYLCASSLGQDWEKLFFGSGTQLSVL.

The gene calls are TRBV7-3 and TRBJ1-3; D might be TRBD1 (6 bases). V lost 8 bases and J 1 base, leaving 18 bases between the germline ends. The CDR3 contains 16 residues. Germline V gives CDR1 SGHTA, CDR2 FQGTGA. The CDR3 here is CASGITTGQSGNTIYF. As DNA, the CDR3 is TGTGCCAGCGGAATAACTACGGGACAATCTGGAAACACCATATATTTT.

The rearrangement joins TRBV5-1 to TRBJ2-7; maybe TRBD2 (5 bases). The germline V and J ends were trimmed by 0 bases and 7 bases, with 8 bases remaining between them. CDR3 length: 12 amino acids. The germline CDR1 and CDR2 sequences are SGHRS and YFSETQ. CDR3 sequence reads: CASSLGRGEQYF. The CDR3 nucleotides read TGCGCCAGCAGCTTGGGTCGGGGAGAGCAGTACTTC.

The V and J genes are TRBV2 and TRBJ1-2; 7 nucleotides match TRBD1. The CDR3 spans 14 residues. CDR1 SNHLY and CDR2 FYNNEI come from the germline V gene. With 10 bases clipped from V and 8 bases from J, the junction kept 16 bases outside the gene matches. The CDR3 DNA sequence: TGTGCCACCCGGGGGGGAGGGGGCGAAGGAGGCTACACCTTC. This codes for CATRGGGGEGGYTF.

The gene calls are TRBV6-5 and TRBJ1-1, with D perhaps TRBD1 (5 bases). The ends were cut back, 7 bases at V and 6 bases at J, with 15 bases in the middle. CDR3 length: 13 residues. Per the germline V gene, CDR1 is MNHEY and CDR2 is SVGAGI. CDR3 in DNA: TGTGCCAGCACTCCCATGAGGGGTGCTGAAGCTTTCTTT. It yields the protein CASTPMRGAEAFF.

The V and J genes are TRBV21-1 and TRBJ1-5; TRBD1 was called by the table and not checked on the DNA. TRBV21-1 counts as a pseudogene. This CDR3 spans 20 amino acids. The CDR3, as DNA: TGTGCCAGCACCCCGGGGGGGGGACAGGGGCCTGGTCGTGGCAATCAGCCCCAGCATTTT. This gives the protein CASTPGGGQGPGRGNQPQHF.

This chain links TRBV15 with TRBJ1-1, with D tentatively TRBD1 (5 bases). CDR1 is LNHNV, CDR2 YYDKDF, per germline (reference sequence). Trimming shortened V by 0 bases and J by 4 bases, and 12 bases separated the two germline ends. CDR3 length: 15 amino acids. The CDR3 protein is CATSRDGGKGTEAFF. The CDR3 nucleotides are TGTGCCACCAGCAGAGATGGGGGAAAGGGCACTGAAGCTTTCTTT.

This chain connects TRBV5-1 to TRBJ2-1; no clear D. The germline CDR1 and CDR2 sequences are SGHRS and YFSETQ. V was cut by 5 bases and J by 0 bases, with 15 bases left in between. CDR3 length: 16 residues. The DNA of the CDR3 is TGCGCCAGCAGGCAAGAAACCCTTCTCTCCTACAATGAGCAGTTCTTC. It translates to CASRQETLLSYNEQFF.

This clone showed up just a few times. The chain combines TRBV4-3 with TRBJ2-3; D gene uncertain. Germline CDR1 reads LGHNA; CDR2 reads YSLEER. V was trimmed by 0 bases and J by 4 bases, leaving 8 bases between them. This CDR3 has 14 residues. CDR3 in amino acids: CASSQDSGPDTQYF. The DNA of the CDR3 is TGCGCCAGCAGCCAAGATTCCGGACCAGATACGCAGTATTTT.